This T cell receptor beta chain was sequenced in a study of T cells in tuberculosis. Study-level results: A GMM-specific repertoire classifier reached about 85% accuracy, AUROC 0.90.

Sequencing used immunoSEQ multiplex PCR; TCRdb keeps in-frame clones, though not all of them. This sample has 20,000 to 30,000 clones, with 95% to 96% found just once. Points on this clone: The antigen remains undetermined.

This CDR3 spans 16 amino acids. The receptor comes from a donor aged 5 to 30 with latent tuberculosis or without tuberculosis infection. Sequencing was done on a sample of PBMCs. The V and J genes are TRBV12-1 and TRBJ1-2. TRBV12-1 is a known pseudogene. CDR3 nucleotides: TGTGCCAGCAGCGTTGGGAGATGTGCAGAAAGTATGGCCTACACCTTC. It codes for CASSVGRCAESMAYTF.